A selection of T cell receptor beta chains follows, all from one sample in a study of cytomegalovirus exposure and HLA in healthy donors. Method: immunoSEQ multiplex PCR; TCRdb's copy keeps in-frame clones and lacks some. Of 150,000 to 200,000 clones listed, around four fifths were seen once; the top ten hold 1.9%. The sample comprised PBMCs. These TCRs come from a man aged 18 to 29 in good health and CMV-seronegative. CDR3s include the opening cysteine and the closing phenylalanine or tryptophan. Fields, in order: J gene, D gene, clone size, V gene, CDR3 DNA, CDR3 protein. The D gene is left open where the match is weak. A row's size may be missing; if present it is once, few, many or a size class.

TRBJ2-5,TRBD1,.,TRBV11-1,TGTGCCAGCAGCTCGTTTGACAGGGGATTCGGGACCCAGTACTTC,CASSSFDRGFGTQYF
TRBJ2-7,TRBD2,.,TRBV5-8,TGTGCCAGCAGCGTCACTTCGGCGGGGGGACGGTACGAGCAGTACTTC,CASSVTSAGGRYEQYF
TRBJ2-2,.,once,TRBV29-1,TGCAGCGTTGTTAGACAGGCCGGGGAGCTGTTTTTT,CSVVRQAGELFF
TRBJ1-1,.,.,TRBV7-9,TGTGCCAGCAGCGTCATAGGGACATACACTGAAGCTTTCTTT,CASSVIGTYTEAFF
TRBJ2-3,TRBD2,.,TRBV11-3,TGTGCCAGCAGCCAGACTAGCGGAAGCACAGATACGCAGTATTTT,CASSQTSGSTDTQYF
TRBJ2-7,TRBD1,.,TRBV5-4,TGTGCCAGCAGGTCCACGGGACAGGGATACGAGCAGTACTTC,CASRSTGQGYEQYF
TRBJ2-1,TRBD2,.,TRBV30,TGTGCCTGGAGCTCCTTCAAGAGACTAGCCCCCAATGAGCAGTTCTTC,CAWSSFKRLAPNEQFF
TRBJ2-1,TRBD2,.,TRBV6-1,TGTGCCAGCAGGGGGTCTAGCGGGGGGCCCAATGAGCAGTTCTTC,CASRGSSGGPNEQFF
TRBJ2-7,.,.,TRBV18,TGTGCCAGCTCACCAAGAGGGAGCTCCTACGAGCAGTACTTC,CASSPRGSSYEQYF
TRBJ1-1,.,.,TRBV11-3,TGTGCCAGCAGCCCCCGGGGGGACGGAGTTACTGAAGCTTTCTTT,CASSPRGDGVTEAFF
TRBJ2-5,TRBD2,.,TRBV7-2,TGTGCCAGCAGCTTACAACTAGCGGGAGGGGAGACCCAGTACTTC,CASSLQLAGGETQYF
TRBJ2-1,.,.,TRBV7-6,TGTGCCAGCAGCTTAGACCAAGCGGGCTCGTACAATGAGCAGTTCTTC,CASSLDQAGSYNEQFF
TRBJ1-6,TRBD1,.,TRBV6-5,TGTGCCAGCAGTTCCCCGGGACAGGGACATTCACCCCTCCACTTT,CASSSPGQGHSPLHF
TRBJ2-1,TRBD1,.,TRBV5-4,TGTGCCTATCAGGGGGTGTTTGAGCAGTTCTTC,CAYQGVFEQFF
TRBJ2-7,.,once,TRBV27,TGTGCCAGCAGAAGAGATCAGGACTGGGAGCAGTACTTC,CASRRDQDWEQYF
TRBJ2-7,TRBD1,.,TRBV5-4,TGTGCCAGCAGCGAGGACAGGGCCCCCCTCTACGAGCAGTACTTC,CASSEDRAPLYEQYF
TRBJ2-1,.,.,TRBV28,TGTGCCAGCAGTTTCGGGCGTTCGGGAGTGGGCAATGAGCAGTTCTTC,CASSFGRSGVGNEQFF
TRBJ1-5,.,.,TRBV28,TGTGCCAGCAGTCCCGGGACTGACAGTTCACCTTTCAATCAGCCCCAGCATTTT,CASSPGTDSSPFNQPQHF
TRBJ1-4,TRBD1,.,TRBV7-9,TGTGCCAGCAGCCCACGCTCGGGACAGGGCCCCATTAATGAAAAACTGTTTTTT,CASSPRSGQGPINEKLFF